The 5 T cell receptor beta chains reported below all come from one sample, sequenced in a study of shared clonotypes between healthy human individuals. Produced via immunoSEQ multiplex PCR; TCRdb's table is partial and in-frame only. The sample shows around 95,000 clones, roughly two thirds of them seen only once. Sequenced input: memory CD8+ T cells sorted from blood. Subset of the sample: CD45RO+ cells pooled with CCR7-negative TemRA cells. The receptor set was obtained from a man aged 25 to 40 in good health.

In its sample, this clone was seen a few times. The genes are TRBV10-1 and TRBJ2-1; D is perhaps TRBD1 (5 bases). The CDR3 is made up of 12 amino acids. V dropped 4 bases and J dropped 7 bases, with 8 bases sitting between them. CDR1 is WNHNN and CDR2 is SYGVQD in the germline V gene (reference sequence). In DNA form, the CDR3 reads TGCGCCAGCAGTGGACAGATGAATGAGCAGTTCTTC. Residues: CASSGQMNEQFF.

The rearrangement links TRBV29-1 to TRBJ1-2, with 9 positions matching TRBD1. From germline, CDR1 is SQVTM and CDR2 ANQGSEA. V shed 4 bases and J 3 bases; nucleotides not matched to a gene: 6. There are 14 residues in the CDR3. CDR3 DNA: TGCAGCGTTGGGACAGGGGATCCTTACTATGGCTACACCTTC. Amino acid sequence: CSVGTGDPYYGYTF.

This chain joins TRBV18 and TRBJ2-5; TRBD1 matches 10 bases. V shed 4 bases and J 5 bases; nucleotides not matched to a gene: 4. CDR3 length: 14 residues. Looked up from germline, CDR1 is KGHSH and CDR2 is LQKENI. This CDR3 is CASSQTGGMETQYF. The CDR3 DNA reads as TGTGCCAGCTCACAGACAGGGGGCATGGAGACCCAGTACTTC.

This rearrangement joins TRBV30 to TRBJ2-1, with TRBD2 matching over 10 bases. CDR3 length: 16 amino acids. Germline loops: CDR1 GTSNPN, CDR2 SVGIG (reference sequence). V shed 1 base, J shed 7 bases, and the junction held 10 bases outside the gene matches. This CDR3 reads CAWSGTSGILPNEQFF. CDR3 bases: TGTGCCTGGAGTGGGACTAGCGGAATTTTGCCTAATGAGCAGTTCTTC.

The rearrangement joins TRBV7-9 to TRBJ2-2, with D maybe TRBD2 (6 bases). The V gene lost 5 bases and the J gene lost 8 bases, with 18 bases spanning the gap. The CDR3 has 15 amino acids. Germline V gives CDR1 SEHNR, CDR2 FQNEAQ (reference sequence). The DNA for the CDR3 is TGTGCCAGCAGCCCCGGCAGGGACTTCGTTGGGGAGCTGTTTTTT. The encoded protein is CASSPGRDFVGELFF.